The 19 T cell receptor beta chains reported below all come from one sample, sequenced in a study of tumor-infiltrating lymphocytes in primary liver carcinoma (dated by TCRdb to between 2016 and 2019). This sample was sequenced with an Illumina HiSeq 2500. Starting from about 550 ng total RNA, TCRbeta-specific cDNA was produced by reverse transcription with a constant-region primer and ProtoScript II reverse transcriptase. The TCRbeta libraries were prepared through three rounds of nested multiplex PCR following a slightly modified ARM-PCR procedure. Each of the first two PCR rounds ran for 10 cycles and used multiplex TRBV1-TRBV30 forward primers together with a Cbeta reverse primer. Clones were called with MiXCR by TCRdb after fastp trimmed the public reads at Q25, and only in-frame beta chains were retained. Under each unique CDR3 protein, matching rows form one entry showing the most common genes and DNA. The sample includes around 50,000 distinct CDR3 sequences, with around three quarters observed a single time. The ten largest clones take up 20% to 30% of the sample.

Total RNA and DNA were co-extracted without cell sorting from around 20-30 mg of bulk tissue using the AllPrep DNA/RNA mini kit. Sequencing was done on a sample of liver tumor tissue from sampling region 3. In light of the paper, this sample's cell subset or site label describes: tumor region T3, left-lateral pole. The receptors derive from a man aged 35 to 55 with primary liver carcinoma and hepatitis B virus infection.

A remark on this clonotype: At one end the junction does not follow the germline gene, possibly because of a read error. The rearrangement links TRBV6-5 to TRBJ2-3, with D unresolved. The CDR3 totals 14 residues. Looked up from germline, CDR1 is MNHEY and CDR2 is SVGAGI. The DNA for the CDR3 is TGTGCCAGCAGTTGTGACGGACGTACAGATACGCAATATTTT. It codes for CASSCDGRTDTQYF.

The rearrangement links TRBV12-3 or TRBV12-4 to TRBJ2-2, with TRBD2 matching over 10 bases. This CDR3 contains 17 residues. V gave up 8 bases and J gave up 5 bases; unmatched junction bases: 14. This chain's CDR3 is CASRPLAGAAGTGELFF. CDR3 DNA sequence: TGTGCCAGCCGTCCTCTAGCGGGAGCTGCGGGAACCGGGGAGCTGTTTTTT.

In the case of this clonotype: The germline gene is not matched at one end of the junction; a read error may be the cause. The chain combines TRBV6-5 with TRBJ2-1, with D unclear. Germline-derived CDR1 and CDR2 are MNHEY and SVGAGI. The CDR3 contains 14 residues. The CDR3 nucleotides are TGTGCCAACAGCCGTTCGGCCGGGTACAATGAGCAGTTCTTT. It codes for CANSRSAGYNEQFF.

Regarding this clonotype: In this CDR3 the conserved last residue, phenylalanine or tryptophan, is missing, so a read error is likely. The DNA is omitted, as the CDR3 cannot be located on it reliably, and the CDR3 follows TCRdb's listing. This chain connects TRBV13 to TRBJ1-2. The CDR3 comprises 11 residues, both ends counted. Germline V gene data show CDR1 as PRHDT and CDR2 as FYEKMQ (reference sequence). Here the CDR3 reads CASSLGQGSTL.

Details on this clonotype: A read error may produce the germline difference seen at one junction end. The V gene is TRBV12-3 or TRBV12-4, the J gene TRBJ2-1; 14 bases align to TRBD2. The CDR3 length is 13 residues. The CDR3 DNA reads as TGTGCCAGCGGGACTAGCGGGAGAGATGAGCAGTCATTC. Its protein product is CASGTSGRDEQSF.

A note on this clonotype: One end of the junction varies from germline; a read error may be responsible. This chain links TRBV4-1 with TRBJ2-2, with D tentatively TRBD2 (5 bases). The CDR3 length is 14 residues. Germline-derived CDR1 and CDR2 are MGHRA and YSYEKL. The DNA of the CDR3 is TGCGCCAGCTGTCATTTGACGGTCGCCGGGGAGCTGTTCTTT. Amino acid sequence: CASCHLTVAGELFF.

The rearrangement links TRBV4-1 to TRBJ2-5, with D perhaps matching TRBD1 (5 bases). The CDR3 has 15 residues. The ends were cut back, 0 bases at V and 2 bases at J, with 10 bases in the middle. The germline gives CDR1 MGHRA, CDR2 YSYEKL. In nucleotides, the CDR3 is TGCGCCAGCAGCCAAGATTCAGGGTGTCAAGAGACCCAGTACTTC. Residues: CASSQDSGCQETQYF.

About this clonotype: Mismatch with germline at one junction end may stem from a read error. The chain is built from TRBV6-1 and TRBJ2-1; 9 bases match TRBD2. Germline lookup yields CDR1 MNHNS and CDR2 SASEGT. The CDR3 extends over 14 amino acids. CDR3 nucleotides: TGTGCAAGCACCGAGACTAGCGGTTACAATGAGCAGTTCTTC. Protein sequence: CASTETSGYNEQFF.

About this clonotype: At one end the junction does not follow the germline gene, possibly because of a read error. The DNA of the CDR3 is TGTGCCGGCAATCAGAATGTAAGGGGCGCGGGAAACGTTCAGTACTTC. It is translated as CAGNQNVRGAGNVQYF. This chain connects TRBV11-2 to TRBJ2-4, with a tentative D call TRBD2 (6 bases). Germline values: CDR1 SGHAT, CDR2 FQNNGV. The CDR3 is made up of 16 amino acids.

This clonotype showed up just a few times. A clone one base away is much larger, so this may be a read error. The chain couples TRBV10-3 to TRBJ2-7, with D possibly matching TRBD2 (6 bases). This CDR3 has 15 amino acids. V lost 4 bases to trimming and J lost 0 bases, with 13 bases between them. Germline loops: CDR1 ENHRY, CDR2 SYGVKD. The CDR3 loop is CAISGRDGSSYEQYF. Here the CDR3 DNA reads TGTGCCATCAGTGGGAGGGACGGCAGCTCCTACGAGCAGTACTTC.

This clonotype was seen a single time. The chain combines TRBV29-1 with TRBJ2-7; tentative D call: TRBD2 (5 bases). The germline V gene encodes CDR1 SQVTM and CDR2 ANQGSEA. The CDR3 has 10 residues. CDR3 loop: CSVREYEQYF. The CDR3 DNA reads TGCAGTGTTAGGGAGTACGAGCAGTACTTC.

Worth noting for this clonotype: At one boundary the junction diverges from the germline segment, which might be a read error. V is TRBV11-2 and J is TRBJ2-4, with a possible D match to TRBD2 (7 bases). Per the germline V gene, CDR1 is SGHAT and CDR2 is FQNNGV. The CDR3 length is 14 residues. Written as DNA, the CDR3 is TGTGCCAGCGGCTTGGGAGGGGGGAACGGCGCTCAGTACTTC. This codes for CASGLGGGNGAQYF.

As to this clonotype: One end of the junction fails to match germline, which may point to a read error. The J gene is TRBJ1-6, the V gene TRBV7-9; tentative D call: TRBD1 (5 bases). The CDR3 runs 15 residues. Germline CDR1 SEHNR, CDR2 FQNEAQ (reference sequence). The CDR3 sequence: CATSLATGFRSPLHF. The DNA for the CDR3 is TGTGCCACCAGCTTAGCCACAGGATTTCGATCACCCCTCCACTTT.

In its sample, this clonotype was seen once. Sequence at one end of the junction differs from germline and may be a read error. The CDR3 region is CVSSRTQESGGHTF. CDR3 nucleotide sequence: TGTGTCAGCAGTCGTACTCAGGAGTCTGGTGGTCACACCTTC. The rearrangement links TRBV6-2 or TRBV6-3 to TRBJ1-2; D gene ambiguous. The CDR3 runs 14 residues. Germline V gives CDR1 MNHEY, CDR2 SVGEGT.

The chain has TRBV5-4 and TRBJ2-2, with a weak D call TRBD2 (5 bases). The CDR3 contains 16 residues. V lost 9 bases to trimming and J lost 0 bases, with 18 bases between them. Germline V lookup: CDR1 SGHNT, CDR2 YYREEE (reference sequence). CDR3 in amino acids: CANTDEEGSNTGELFF. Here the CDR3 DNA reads TGTGCCAACACTGACGAAGAGGGATCGAACACCGGGGAGCTGTTTTTT. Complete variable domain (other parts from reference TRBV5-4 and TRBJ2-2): ETGVTQSPTHLIKTRGQQVTLRCSSQSGHNTVSWYQQALGQGPQFIFQYYREEENGRGNFPPRFSGLQFPNYSSELNVNALELDDSALYLCANTDEEGSNTGELFFGEGSRLTVL.

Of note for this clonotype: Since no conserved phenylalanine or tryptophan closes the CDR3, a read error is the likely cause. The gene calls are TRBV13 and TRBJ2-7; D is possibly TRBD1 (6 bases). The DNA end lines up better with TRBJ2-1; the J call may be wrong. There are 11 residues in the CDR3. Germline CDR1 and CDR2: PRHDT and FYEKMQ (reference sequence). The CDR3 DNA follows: TGTGCCAGCAGCTTAGGACAGGGTCAGTTCCTC. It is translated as CASSLGQGQFL.

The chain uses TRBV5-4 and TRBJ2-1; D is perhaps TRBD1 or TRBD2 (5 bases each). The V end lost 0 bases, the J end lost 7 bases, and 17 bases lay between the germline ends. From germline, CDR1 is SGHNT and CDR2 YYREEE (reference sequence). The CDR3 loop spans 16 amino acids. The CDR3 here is CASSLVGASGRNEQFF. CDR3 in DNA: TGTGCCAGCAGCTTGGTCGGGGCTAGTGGGAGAAATGAGCAGTTCTTC.

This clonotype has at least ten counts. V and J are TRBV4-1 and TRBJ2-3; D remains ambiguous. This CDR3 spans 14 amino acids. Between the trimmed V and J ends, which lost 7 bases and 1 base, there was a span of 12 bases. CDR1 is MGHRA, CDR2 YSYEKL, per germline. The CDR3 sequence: CASNPLPGTDTQYF. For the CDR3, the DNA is TGCGCCAGCAATCCCCTTCCGGGCACAGATACGCAGTATTTT.

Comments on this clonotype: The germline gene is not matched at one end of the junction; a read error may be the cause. The chain's CDR3 is CASSATGDRKYEQHF. CDR3 sequence (DNA): TGTGCCAGCAGCGCTACAGGGGACCGGAAGTACGAGCAGCACTTC. This chain links TRBV11-2 with TRBJ2-7; 7 nucleotides line up with TRBD1. The CDR3 extends over 15 amino acids. The germline CDR1 and CDR2 sequences are SGHAT and FQNNGV.